This entry concerns a single T cell receptor beta chain. No antigen is known for it. Germline V CDR1 and CDR2: SGDLS, YYNGEE. Trimming took off 4 bases at V and 7 bases at J, with 17 bases between the two ends. The CDR3 runs 15 residues. This specimen comes from a study of blood T cells in healthy people across ages. Overall study: Researchers report that template switching captured about one barcoded beta molecule per two T cells.

Study-level findings and limits: Diversity was higher, and naive CD4+ cells more numerous, in long-lived donors than in aged donors.

Alongside a J-beta primer mix, a sample-barcoded 5' primer served in a second PCR lasting roughly 6 to 11 cycles. Each CDR3 protein gets one entry after TCRdb re-called the 5' RACE reads with MiXCR. The sample carries 750,000 to 950,000 distinct CDR3 sequences, about 27% recorded once. These data also featured in a second study, about T cells of mothers and their children.

The sequenced material came from blood. The chain recombines TRBV9 with TRBJ1-4; possible D gene TRBD1, 5 bases. The receptor's source is a woman between 40 and 55 years old in good health. The CDR3 is CASSPRGVPFEKLFF. CDR3 nucleotide sequence: TGTGCCAGCAGCCCCAGAGGGGTACCCTTTGAAAAACTGTTTTTT.